A single T cell receptor beta chain is shown here with its context. This clonotype was seen more than once but under ten times. It lacks a known antigen. No base-level quality is on record; no much larger clone is a single base apart. These data are taken from a study of CD4 and CD8 cells across lung adenocarcinoma regions (dated by TCRdb to 2017 to 2018). Context from the whole study: The study compared tumor centers with tumor margins to examine intratumor heterogeneity of the T cell receptor repertoire.

The donors were patients who had localized lung adenocarcinoma, which is a subtype of non-small cell lung cancer. Samples were obtained from the margins of localized lung adenocarcinomas. For TCR repertoire analysis, CD8+ T cells from tumor tissue were profiled apart from CD4+ T cells. Receptor amplification or capture employed PCR. For sequencing, a HiSeq X Ten was employed. TCRdb reprocessed the public reads (quality trimming at Q25 with fastp, clone calling with MiXCR) and kept in-frame beta chains. Entries that share a CDR3 protein sequence are merged under the most common genes and DNA. The sample profile shows about 19,000 distinct CDR3 sequences; 45% to 50% of them were found once. Of the sample, approximately 31% falls within the top ten clones. The junction shows trimming of 5 bases on V and 2 bases on J, plus 7 bases between the germline ends. Including cysteine and phenylalanine, the CDR3 has 13 amino acids. The read is trimmed to its CDR3 DNA, 39 bases read in frame from base 1. Per the germline V gene, SGHAT is the CDR1 and FQNNGV is the CDR2.

The chain is made from TRBV11-2 and TRBJ1-5; the D gene cannot be resolved reliably. This receptor was obtained from a male donor with lung adenocarcinoma. The CD4 and CD8 labels of this study may be unreliable. Sequenced material: CD8+ T cells from the margin of a lung tumor. The cell subset or site label, read with the paper, signifies: tumor margin region. The CDR3 region: CASSNGRNQPQHF. Read as DNA, the sequence is TGTGCCAGCAGCAATGGACGCAATCAGCCCCAGCATTTT.